Below, 25 T cell receptor beta chains from the same sample are listed, as sequenced in a study of cytomegalovirus exposure and HLA in healthy donors (dated by TCRdb to the late 2010s). The library came from the immunoSEQ multiplex PCR assay. For the multiplex PCR, a mixture combining 60 forward primers for TCR Vbeta segments and 13 reverse primers for TCR Jbeta segments was used. The table comes from immuneACCESS by way of TCRdb, which keeps in-frame sequences with V and J called. Part of the clones is missing from these tables; in studies checked, under half for an unresolved V gene and the rest for unknown reasons. This sample gives more than 150,000 clones in total; about four fifths of them show up just once. Jointly, the top ten make up around 5.9% of the sample. The sequencing input was PBMCs. The receptors were gathered from a young woman in good health and CMV-seropositive.

The V and J genes are TRBV7-8 and TRBJ2-7; 7 bases map to TRBD2. The CDR3 runs 14 residues. The V and J ends lost 4 bases and 0 bases, in that order; junction bases with no gene match: 3. The germline V gene encodes CDR1 SGHVS and CDR2 FQNEAQ. CDR3 nucleotide sequence: TGTGCCAGCAGCTCCCGGACTAGCTCCTACGAGCAGTACTTC. Its translation is CASSSRTSSYEQYF.

V gene TRBV11-2 combines with J gene TRBJ2-1; possibly TRBD1 for D (5 bases). Germline CDR1 SGHAT, CDR2 FQNNGV. Trimming removed 5 bases at V and 7 bases at J, with 18 bases between. The CDR3 sequence is 15 residues long. CDR3 DNA sequence: TGTGCCAGCAGCCAGGGAAGGGGATGGTCTAATGAGCAGTTCTTC. Its translation is CASSQGRGWSNEQFF.

Regarding this clone: The junction departs from germline at one end; a sequencing error may be responsible. CDR3 residues: CSSTQGQSSGNTIYF. Written as DNA, the CDR3 is TGTTCCAGCACTCAAGGACAGAGCTCTGGAAACACCATATATTTT. This chain joins TRBV7-9 and TRBJ1-3, with D possibly matching TRBD1 (6 bases). Germline V gives CDR1 SEHNR, CDR2 FQNEAQ (reference sequence). The CDR3 runs 15 residues. The full variable domain, rest sourced from reference TRBV7-9 and TRBJ1-3, is DTGVSQNPRHKITKRGQNVTFRCDPISEHNRLYWYRQTLGQGPEFLTYFQNEAQLEKSRLLSDRFSAERPKGSFSTLEIQRTEQGDSAMYLCSSTQGQSSGNTIYFGEGSWLTVV.

This clone came up a few times. The J gene is TRBJ2-7, the V gene TRBV10-3, with 9 bases aligning to TRBD1. The germline V gene has CDR1 ENHRY and CDR2 SYGVKD. The CDR3 totals 16 residues. The J segment lost 2 bases and the V segment lost 6 bases, leaving 11 bases of the junction unmatched. This CDR3 is CAISSGTGTGTYEQYF. In nucleotides, the CDR3 is TGTGCCATCAGCTCCGGGACAGGGACCGGGACCTACGAGCAGTACTTC.

The V call is TRBV10-3, the J call TRBJ1-1; the D gene is possibly TRBD1 (6 bases). Germline V lookup: CDR1 ENHRY, CDR2 SYGVKD. Deletions cut 6 bases from V and 1 base from J, with 12 bases between. The CDR3 totals 14 residues. The CDR3: CAISEQQGNTEAFF. The CDR3 nucleotides read TGTGCCATCAGCGAACAACAGGGGAACACTGAAGCTTTCTTT.

This clone was picked up one time. This chain links TRBV7-8 with TRBJ2-1; TRBD2 might be the D (5 bases). The CDR3 consists of 15 residues. The germline V gene has CDR1 SGHVS and CDR2 FQNEAQ. V lost 1 base and J 4 bases, leaving 11 bases between the germline ends. The CDR3: CASSLGRLPYNEQFF. CDR3 in DNA: TGTGCCAGCAGCTTAGGGCGACTACCTTACAATGAGCAGTTCTTC.

This clone has just a few counts. The rearrangement links TRBV10-3 to TRBJ1-1, with D perhaps TRBD1 (6 bases). Germline V gene lookup returns CDR1 ENHRY and CDR2 SYGVKD. Trimming stripped 6 bases from V and 3 bases from J, with 14 bases between. This CDR3 has 14 amino acids. The CDR3 sequence: CAISEWGPDTEAFF. CDR3 in DNA: TGTGCCATCAGCGAATGGGGGCCAGACACTGAAGCTTTCTTT.

The chain is built from TRBV9 and TRBJ2-2; a weak D match, TRBD2 (5 bases). The CDR3 extends over 15 amino acids. CDR1 is SGDLS and CDR2 is YYNGEE in the germline V gene. Trimming stripped 4 bases from V and 2 bases from J, with 12 bases between. DNA for the CDR3: TGTGCCAGCAGCCCCTGGGAGATAAACACCGGGGAGCTGTTTTTT. It is translated as CASSPWEINTGELFF.

V gene TRBV6-5 combines with J gene TRBJ1-2; D is perhaps TRBD1 (5 bases). From germline, CDR1 is MNHEY and CDR2 SVGAGI. Deletions cut 5 bases from V and 6 bases from J, with 13 bases between. This CDR3 is 13 amino acids long. The CDR3 region has the DNA TGTGCCAGCAGTCGCGGGGCGGGGGATGGCTACACCTTC. This translates into CASSRGAGDGYTF.

The chain links TRBV5-6 to TRBJ2-7; 11 nucleotides align to TRBD2. Per the germline V gene, CDR1 is SGHDT and CDR2 is YYEEEE. The length of the CDR3 is 16 residues. V dropped 1 base and J dropped 0; count of bases not matched to a gene: 3. In DNA form, the CDR3 reads TGTGCCAGCAGCTTGACTAGCGGGAGAAGCTCCTACGAGCAGTACTTC. Translated: CASSLTSGRSSYEQYF.

This chain joins TRBV6-5 and TRBJ2-1; D is ambiguous. V dropped 7 bases and J dropped 0 bases, with 10 bases sitting between them. Germline CDR1 MNHEY, CDR2 SVGAGI. CDR3 length: 14 amino acids. CDR3 loop: CASTRGSSYNEQFF. The CDR3 nucleotides are TGTGCCAGCACACGAGGTAGCTCCTACAATGAGCAGTTCTTC.

In this sample, this clone turned up once. This sequence joins TRBV7-2 and TRBJ1-2, with D perhaps TRBD1 (6 bases). Germline values: CDR1 SGHTA, CDR2 FQGNSA. Trimming left V 1 base short and J 10 bases short, with 13 bases between. The CDR3 extends over 13 amino acids. The CDR3 sequence: CASSLGWAGDYTF. Here the CDR3 DNA reads TGTGCCAGCAGCTTAGGTTGGGCAGGGGACTACACCTTC.

This rearrangement joins TRBV11-2 to TRBJ2-3, with D possibly matching TRBD1 (6 bases). This CDR3 is 15 amino acids long. With 5 bases removed from V and 2 bases from J, the gap between germline ends came to 14 bases. The germline CDR1 and CDR2 sequences are SGHAT and FQNNGV. CDR3 residues: CASSAGQRFTDTQYF. For the CDR3, the DNA is TGTGCCAGCAGCGCTGGACAGCGGTTCACAGATACGCAGTATTTT.

The chain recombines TRBV25-1 with TRBJ2-5; D gene uncertain. Trimming removed 2 bases at V and 4 bases at J, with 11 bases between. Germline loops: CDR1 MGHDK, CDR2 SYGVNS. The CDR3 is made up of 14 amino acids. CDR3 protein: CASSEILTGETQYF. The CDR3 DNA is TGTGCCAGCAGTGAAATTCTGACGGGAGAGACCCAGTACTTC.

This chain uses TRBV10-2 with TRBJ2-7; D possibly corresponds to TRBD1 (6 bases). With 8 bases removed from V and 0 bases from J, the gap between germline ends came to 11 bases. The CDR3 is 13 residues long. Germline CDR1 is WSHSY and CDR2 is SAAADI. This CDR3 is CASLDSSSYEQYF. The DNA of the CDR3 is TGCGCCAGCCTGGACAGTAGCTCCTACGAGCAGTACTTC.

In this sample, this clone turned up a few times. The CDR3 carries no conserved terminal phenylalanine or tryptophan, so it likely arises from a read error. The DNA is left out, because the CDR3 cannot be placed on it with certainty; the CDR3 is given as TCRdb lists it. V is TRBV6-1 and J is TRBJ1-1; the table's D call of TRBD1 was not tested on the DNA. The CDR3 contains 9 residues when both ends are counted. CDR1 and CDR2 from the germline V gene are MNHNS and SASEGT. CDR3: CASPATGSE.

The rearrangement links TRBV27 to TRBJ1-5, with D possibly TRBD1 on 5 matching bases. This CDR3 spans 15 amino acids. Germline V gene sequence: CDR1 MNHEY, CDR2 SMNVEV (reference sequence). Trimming removed 2 bases from V and 0 bases from J, with 8 bases in between. The chain's CDR3 is CASSLGAFSNQPQHF. Here the CDR3 DNA reads TGTGCCAGCAGTTTAGGGGCTTTTAGCAATCAGCCCCAGCATTTT.

This clone came up a few times. V is TRBV5-1 and J is TRBJ1-3; D uncertain. The CDR3 is 13 amino acids. Per the germline V gene, CDR1 is SGHRS and CDR2 is YFSETQ. The ends were cut back, 6 bases at V and 0 bases at J, with 7 bases in the middle. CDR3 bases: TGCGCCAGCATGGCATCCTCTGGAAACACCATATATTTT. Amino acids: CASMASSGNTIYF.

This clone was detected only once. The J gene is TRBJ1-4, the V gene TRBV2, with 10 bases matching TRBD1. Unmatched junction bases numbered 9, after V lost 6 bases and J lost 8 bases. There are 15 residues in the CDR3. In germline, CDR1 is SNHLY, CDR2 FYNNEI. As DNA, the CDR3 is TGTGCCAGCAGCCGGACAGGGGGGATAGACGAAAAACTGTTTTTT. Its protein product is CASSRTGGIDEKLFF.

The chain is built from TRBV5-1 and TRBJ1-4; D unclear. Looked up from germline, CDR1 is SGHRS and CDR2 is YFSETQ. This CDR3 region has 15 residues. Between the trimmed V and J ends, which lost 0 bases and 8 bases, there was a span of 14 bases. CDR3 protein: CASSLGGMEGEKLFF. CDR3 in DNA: TGCGCCAGCAGCTTGGGAGGCATGGAAGGAGAAAAACTGTTTTTT.

V is TRBV28 and J is TRBJ2-7; 7 bases match TRBD1. CDR3 length: 14 residues. Germline V gives CDR1 MDHEN, CDR2 SYDVKM. The V and J ends lost 5 bases and 3 bases, in that order; junction bases with no gene match: 7. The CDR3 bases are TGTGCCAGCAGTCTAATCCGGGACAGCTACGAGCAGTACTTC. Encoded protein: CASSLIRDSYEQYF.

The chain is built from TRBV28 and TRBJ2-7, with D perhaps matching TRBD2 (6 bases). Germline V gene lookup returns CDR1 MDHEN and CDR2 SYDVKM. Trimming cost V 8 bases and J 1 base, with 15 bases left between them. The CDR3 length is 14 residues. The CDR3 DNA sequence: TGTGCCAGCTTCGGCGGGACCCATTCCTACGAGCAGTACTTC. It yields the protein CASFGGTHSYEQYF.

Points on this clone: The same CDR3 can be traced to other DNA sequences in this sample. The chain links TRBV6-5 to TRBJ1-3; perhaps TRBD1 as D (6 bases). Germline assignment: CDR1 MNHEY and CDR2 SVGAGI. This CDR3 region has 15 residues. Between the trimmed V and J ends, which lost 0 bases and 2 bases, there was a span of 8 bases. In nucleotides, the CDR3 is TGTGCCAGCAGTTACTCTCAGGGGACTGGAAACACCATATATTTT. Its translation is CASSYSQGTGNTIYF.

This clone is a singleton in its sample. The genes are TRBV7-9 and TRBJ1-6; tentatively, D is TRBD1 (6 bases). V dropped 1 base and J dropped 9 bases, with 13 bases sitting between them. CDR1 and CDR2 (germline): SEHNR, FQNEAQ (reference sequence). The CDR3 has 15 amino acids. DNA for the CDR3: TGTGCCAGCAGCTTAGACCTGGGACATTCTTCACCCCTCCACTTT. Encoded protein: CASSLDLGHSSPLHF.

The CDR3 is CASGREASGSYEQYF. The CDR3 bases are TGTGCCAGCGGTAGAGAGGCTAGCGGATCCTACGAGCAGTACTTC. V is TRBV19 and J is TRBJ2-7; 7 bases agree with TRBD2. The trim removed 9 bases at V and 1 base at J, leaving 12 bases unmatched. In germline, CDR1 is LNHDA, CDR2 SQIVND (reference sequence). The CDR3 is 15 residues long.